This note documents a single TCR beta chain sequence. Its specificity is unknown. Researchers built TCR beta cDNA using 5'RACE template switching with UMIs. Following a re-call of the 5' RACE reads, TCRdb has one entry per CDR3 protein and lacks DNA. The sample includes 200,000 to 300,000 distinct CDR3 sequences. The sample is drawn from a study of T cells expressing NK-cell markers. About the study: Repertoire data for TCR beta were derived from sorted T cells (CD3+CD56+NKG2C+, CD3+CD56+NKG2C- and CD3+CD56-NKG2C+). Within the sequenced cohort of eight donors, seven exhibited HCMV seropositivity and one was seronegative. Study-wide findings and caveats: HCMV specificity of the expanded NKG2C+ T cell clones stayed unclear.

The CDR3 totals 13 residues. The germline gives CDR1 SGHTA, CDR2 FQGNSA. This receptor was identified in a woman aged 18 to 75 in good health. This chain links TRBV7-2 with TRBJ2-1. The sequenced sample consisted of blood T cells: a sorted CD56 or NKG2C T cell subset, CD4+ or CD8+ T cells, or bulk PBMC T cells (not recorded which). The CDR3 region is CASSLSGDNEQFF.